These 14 T cell receptor beta chains were sequenced from one sample in a study of OX40 agonist ivuxolimab in advanced cancers. The repertoire was sequenced with immunoSEQ multiplex PCR; TCRdb's copy has only in-frame clones and lacks some. The table has tens of thousands of clones, 88% seen once; the top ten hold over 35%. This material consisted of CD4+ or CD8+ T cells sorted from blood, taken in a trial of the OX40 agonist ivuxolimab. These receptors were obtained from an adult with an advanced solid tumor such as melanoma, head and neck, liver or kidney cancer.

This chain joins TRBV7-6 and TRBJ2-3; D is unresolved. The CDR3 covers 16 residues. Germline CDR1 and CDR2: SGHVS and FNYEAQ. V was pared by 1 base and J by 6 bases, with 17 bases between. In DNA form, the CDR3 reads TGTGCCAGCAGCTTAGACGCCTTGGTCCCAATGGATACGCAGTATTTT. It yields the protein CASSLDALVPMDTQYF.

There are a few counts of this clone. The rearrangement links TRBV4-1 to TRBJ2-7; D gene ambiguous. The CDR3 contains 13 residues. Trimming pared 0 bases from V and 3 bases from J, leaving 6 bases between. CDR1 and CDR2 from the germline V gene are MGHRA and YSYEKL. CDR3 sequence (DNA): TGCGCCAGCAGCCAAGAAGGGCACTACGAGCAGTACTTC. It translates to CASSQEGHYEQYF.

This chain uses TRBV19 with TRBJ2-7; a possible D gene is TRBD2 (5 bases). Trimming took off 6 bases at V and 1 base at J, with 7 bases between the two ends. Germline loops: CDR1 LNHDA, CDR2 SQIVND (reference sequence). CDR3 length equals 12 residues. The CDR3 sequence: CASSPGSYEQYF. The CDR3, as DNA: TGTGCCAGTAGCCCGGGGTCCTACGAGCAGTACTTC.

The chain joins TRBV4-2 to TRBJ2-2; D ambiguous. The germline CDR1 and CDR2 sequences are LGHNA and YNFKEQ. The CDR3 covers 15 residues. Trimming removed 1 base from V and 6 bases from J, with 12 bases in between. In DNA form, the CDR3 reads TGTGCCAGCAGCCAAGGATTGGGTTTGGCCGGGGAGCTGTTTTTT. Translating it yields CASSQGLGLAGELFF.

The V call is TRBV27, the J call TRBJ2-7; TRBD1 might be the D (5 bases). CDR3 length: 14 residues. Germline values: CDR1 MNHEY, CDR2 SMNVEV (reference sequence). Trimming removed 5 bases from V and 2 bases from J, with 13 bases in between. The CDR3 bases are TGTGCCAGCAGTCTCCAGGGAACCCCCTACGAGCAGTACTTC. Residues: CASSLQGTPYEQYF.

This sequence joins TRBV7-9 and TRBJ2-2; possibly TRBD1 for D (7 bases). The CDR3 runs to 16 residues. The V gene lost 2 bases and the J gene lost 3 bases, with 13 bases spanning the gap. Germline CDR1 is SEHNR and CDR2 is FQNEAQ (reference sequence). The CDR3 DNA sequence: TGTGCCAGCAGCTTATGGTCAGGGGGGTACACCGGGGAGCTGTTTTTT. The encoded protein is CASSLWSGGYTGELFF.

The chain is built from TRBV27 and TRBJ1-5; unclear D gene. Trimming took 8 bases from V and 7 from J, leaving 15 bases between them. The CDR3 covers 13 residues. Germline V gene data show CDR1 as MNHEY and CDR2 as SMNVEV (reference sequence). CDR3 loop: CASSWVIGQPQHF. The CDR3 DNA reads as TGTGCCAGCTCCTGGGTGATAGGCCAGCCCCAGCATTTT.

The chain couples TRBV28 to TRBJ2-5; D is undetermined. Trimming removed 4 bases from V and 0 bases from J, with 15 bases in between. Germline CDR1 MDHEN, CDR2 SYDVKM. The CDR3 is 16 residues long. The chain's CDR3 is CASSSPLRLNQETQYF. The CDR3 DNA sequence: TGTGCCAGCAGTTCCCCACTGCGGCTCAACCAAGAGACCCAGTACTTC.

This rearrangement joins TRBV27 to TRBJ2-2; D might be TRBD2 (5 bases). V lost 5 bases and J 6 bases, leaving 22 bases between the germline ends. CDR1 is MNHEY, CDR2 SMNVEV, per germline (reference sequence). The CDR3 is made up of 17 amino acids. The CDR3 loop reads CASSTSATTGLSGELFF. CDR3 nucleotide sequence: TGTGCCAGCAGTACCTCCGCGACAACGGGGTTGTCCGGGGAGCTGTTTTTT.

The V gene is TRBV28, the J gene TRBJ2-1, with D possibly being TRBD2 (6 bases). The ends were cut back, 6 bases at V and 2 bases at J, with 20 bases in the middle. This CDR3 region has 17 residues. Germline CDR1 MDHEN, CDR2 SYDVKM. CDR3 loop: CASRPTGRDLTYNEQFF. As DNA, the CDR3 is TGTGCCAGCAGACCCACCGGGCGGGACCTTACCTACAATGAGCAGTTCTTC.

The chain is built from TRBV27 and TRBJ2-1; 9 bases agree with TRBD2. Germline V gene sequence: CDR1 MNHEY, CDR2 SMNVEV (reference sequence). The CDR3 contains 16 residues. J was trimmed by 7 bases and V by 5 bases; bases with no gene match: 12. The CDR3 DNA reads TGTGCCAGCAGTAAACTAGCGGGCGGGGGGTTGAATGAGCAGTTCTTC. Its protein product is CASSKLAGGGLNEQFF.

This chain connects TRBV4-1 to TRBJ2-5; 7 bases agree with TRBD2. The tail of the sequence fits TRBJ2-7 better, so the J call may be wrong. Germline-derived CDR1 and CDR2 are MGHRA and YSYEKL. This CDR3 has 15 residues. CDR3 in amino acids: CASSLLSGDSYEQYF. CDR3 coding DNA: TGCGCCAGCAGCCTCCTCAGCGGGGACTCCTACGAGCAGTACTTC.

The chain is built from TRBV30 and TRBJ1-1, with 7 positions matching TRBD1. Germline V gene lookup returns CDR1 GTSNPN and CDR2 SVGIG (reference sequence). The CDR3 sequence is 15 residues long. Germline trimming cut 4 bases from V and 0 bases from J; bases unmatched to any gene: 8. The DNA of the CDR3 is TGTGCCTGGAACCCGGGACAGAACATGAACACTGAAGCTTTCTTT. Its translation is CAWNPGQNMNTEAFF.

The rearrangement links TRBV7-9 to TRBJ1-4, with 9 bases that match TRBD1. V lost 6 bases to trimming and J lost 4 bases; unmatched junction nucleotides: 6. CDR1 is SEHNR, CDR2 FQNEAQ, per germline (reference sequence). CDR3 length: 15 amino acids. The CDR3 DNA reads as TGTGCCAGCAGGCGAGTGACAGGGGGTAATGAAAAACTGTTTTTT. It yields the protein CASRRVTGGNEKLFF.